This entry concerns a single T cell receptor beta chain. Its antigen is currently unknown. Germline V CDR1 and CDR2: MNHEY, SMNVEV (reference sequence). The CDR3 is 13 amino acids. V lost 0 bases and J 5 bases, leaving 5 bases between the germline ends. The sample belongs to a study of CD4+ T cells in melanoma. Assay used: immunoSEQ multiplex PCR; TCRdb lists only in-frame clones, some missing. The sample includes approximately 47,000 clones, 80% to 90% of them seen just once. Study-level findings and limits: In melanoma, neoantigen-specific CD4+ T cells reportedly differed in differentiation state. A reported correlation linked neoantigen-specific CD4+ T cells to CD8+, macrophage and B cell function.

The TCR originated in a human donor with melanoma. The chain is built from TRBV27 and TRBJ1-5, with D uncertain. Sequencing was performed on peripheral blood. CDR3 sequence: CASSLSGYQPQHF. In DNA, the CDR3 is TGTGCCAGCAGTTTATCTGGCTATCAGCCCCAGCATTTT.